The 27 T cell receptor beta chains listed next were all sequenced from one sample in a study of cytomegalovirus exposure and HLA in healthy donors listed by TCRdb under 2017. The library was built by means of the immunoSEQ multiplex PCR assay. For the multiplex PCR, a mixture combining 60 forward primers for TCR Vbeta segments and 13 reverse primers for TCR Jbeta segments was used. Drawn from immuneACCESS, this table holds only the in-frame rearrangements with V and J called that TCRdb kept. Clones are partly lost; checked studies trace under half to an unresolved V gene and leave the rest unexplained. This sample lists fewer than 85,000 clones; 75% to 85% were detected once. The leading ten clones occupy approximately 17% of the sample. Sample: PBMCs. Source of these receptors: a man aged 65 to 79 in good health and CMV-seropositive.

The chain couples TRBV6-1 to TRBJ1-4; 8 bases map to TRBD1. CDR1 MNHNS and CDR2 SASEGT come from the germline V gene. The J segment lost 7 bases and the V segment lost 7 bases, leaving 8 bases of the junction unmatched. The CDR3 covers 14 residues. The chain's CDR3 is CASTVGQGGEKLFF. As DNA, the CDR3 is TGTGCCAGCACGGTTGGACAGGGAGGTGAAAAACTGTTTTTT.

V usage is TRBV10-1 and J usage is TRBJ2-1; TRBD1 agrees at 7 bases. Germline CDR1 is WNHNN and CDR2 is SYGVQD (reference sequence). CDR3 length: 16 residues. The ends lost 5 bases at V and 4 bases at J; junction bases unmatched: 11. DNA of the CDR3: TGCGCCAGCAGTCTCCTGACAGGGCCTAGGTACAATGAGCAGTTCTTC. It encodes CASSLLTGPRYNEQFF.

The chain combines TRBV7-9 with TRBJ2-7; 8 bases match TRBD1. This CDR3 region has 14 residues. The J segment lost 2 bases and the V segment lost 5 bases, leaving 5 bases of the junction unmatched. Germline V gene sequence: CDR1 SEHNR, CDR2 FQNEAQ (reference sequence). DNA for the CDR3: TGTGCCAGCAGCCAGGGGGCTCGGGCCTACGAGCAGTACTTC. Residues: CASSQGARAYEQYF.

The CDR3 DNA is TGTGCCAGCAGTGAACAGATTCAAGCTTTCTTT. This translates into CASSEQIQAFF. V gene TRBV6-1 combines with J gene TRBJ1-1; D is undetermined. Germline loops: CDR1 MNHNS, CDR2 SASEGT. The CDR3 is made up of 11 amino acids. V was trimmed by 2 bases and J by 9 bases, leaving 7 bases between them.

The chain uses TRBV4-3 and TRBJ1-5; D call uncertain. Trimming pared 0 bases from V and 3 bases from J, leaving 3 bases between. The CDR3 runs to 13 residues. Germline CDR1 reads LGHNA; CDR2 reads YSLEER. DNA for the CDR3: TGCGCCAGCAGCCAAGATTACAATCAGCCCCAGCATTTT. Translated, it gives CASSQDYNQPQHF.

This chain joins TRBV30 and TRBJ2-2; TRBD2 might be the D (6 bases). Deletions cut 0 bases from V and 5 bases from J, with 16 bases between. The CDR3 loop spans 16 amino acids. The germline V gene has CDR1 GTSNPN and CDR2 SVGIG (reference sequence). The CDR3 bases are TGTGCCTGGAGTGTACCATGGAGGGATGGAACCGGGGAGCTGTTTTTT. This codes for CAWSVPWRDGTGELFF.

V usage is TRBV27 and J usage is TRBJ1-5; TRBD1 aligns across 8 bases. Per the germline V gene, CDR1 is MNHEY and CDR2 is SMNVEV (reference sequence). The CDR3 sequence is 14 residues long. V shed 8 bases and J 3 bases; nucleotides not matched to a gene: 6. This CDR3 reads CASALTGVNQPQHF. CDR3 nucleotide sequence: TGTGCCAGCGCCCTGACAGGGGTCAATCAGCCCCAGCATTTT.

The rearrangement joins TRBV5-1 to TRBJ2-3; 8 bases map to TRBD1. This CDR3 contains 14 residues. Germline assignment: CDR1 SGHRS and CDR2 YFSETQ. V lost 4 bases and J lost 6; bases outside the gene matches: 7. This CDR3 reads CASSAGQELDTQYF. The CDR3 DNA reads TGCGCCAGCAGCGCGGGACAGGAGCTGGATACGCAGTATTTT.

The chain uses TRBV11-1 and TRBJ2-2; 8 bases map to TRBD1. Losses at the gene ends were 5 bases for V and 1 base for J; bases not matched to a gene: 9. This CDR3 spans 17 amino acids. Germline V lookup: CDR1 SGHAT, CDR2 FQDESV (reference sequence). The CDR3 DNA reads TGTGCCAGCAGCCCAGGACAGGGTGTGGGGAACACCGGGGAGCTGTTTTTT. It translates to CASSPGQGVGNTGELFF.

The chain joins TRBV4-3 to TRBJ2-7; 9 positions match TRBD1. Trimming removed 0 bases from V and 1 base from J; junction bases left unmatched: 4. Germline assignment: CDR1 LGHNA and CDR2 YSLEER. The CDR3 is 16 residues long. The CDR3 DNA is TGCGCCAGCAGCCAAGATCCCGGGACAGGGTCCTACGAGCAGTACTTC. It is translated as CASSQDPGTGSYEQYF.

The chain uses TRBV5-1 and TRBJ2-1, with D perhaps matching TRBD1 (5 bases). V lost 0 bases and J lost 7, with 14 bases in between. The CDR3 contains 15 residues. In germline, CDR1 is SGHRS, CDR2 YFSETQ. The CDR3: CASSLAPGLGNEQFF. The CDR3 bases are TGCGCCAGCAGCTTGGCGCCAGGGTTGGGTAATGAGCAGTTCTTC.

The chain links TRBV27 to TRBJ2-7, with D uncertain. The V and J ends lost 6 bases and 0 bases respectively, with 12 bases between them. The CDR3 extends over 14 amino acids. Germline CDR1 and CDR2: MNHEY and SMNVEV (reference sequence). CDR3 in DNA: TGTGCCAGCAGCCGGCGGAGTGGCTCCTACGAGCAGTACTTC. Translated, it gives CASSRRSGSYEQYF.

V is TRBV10-3 and J is TRBJ2-7, with D possibly TRBD2 on 5 matching bases. This CDR3 has 17 amino acids. Trimming pared 3 bases from V and 2 bases from J, leaving 20 bases between. Germline values: CDR1 ENHRY, CDR2 SYGVKD. CDR3 in DNA: TGTGCCATCAGTGATTATTCCCCCCGGGGTTCACCCTACGAGCAGTACTTC. This sequence encodes CAISDYSPRGSPYEQYF.

In its sample, this clone was seen a few times. V and J are TRBV2 and TRBJ2-1; 10 positions agree with TRBD2. V was clipped by 3 bases and J by 0 bases; unmatched bases: 2. CDR1 is SNHLY, CDR2 FYNNEI, per germline. The CDR3 is 16 amino acids. Here the CDR3 DNA reads TGTGCCAGCAGTGAGCGGACTAGCGGCTCCTACAATGAGCAGTTCTTC. Its translation is CASSERTSGSYNEQFF.

This sequence joins TRBV29-1 and TRBJ1-2; 9 bases line up with TRBD1. Per germline, CDR1 SQVTM and CDR2 ANQGSEA. The CDR3 is made up of 12 amino acids. With 4 bases clipped from V and 5 bases from J, the junction kept 2 bases outside the gene matches. The CDR3 DNA reads as TGCAGCGTTGGCGACAGGGGGTATGGCTACACCTTC. Translating it yields CSVGDRGYGYTF.

The V gene is TRBV5-1, the J gene TRBJ1-1; no clear D gene. Trimming left V 3 bases short and J 0 bases short, with 6 bases between. Germline CDR1 SGHRS, CDR2 YFSETQ. There are 13 residues in the CDR3. In nucleotides, the CDR3 is TGCGCCAGCAGCTGGAGCTTGAACACTGAAGCTTTCTTT. Its translation is CASSWSLNTEAFF.

V gene TRBV5-8 combines with J gene TRBJ2-7; 7 bases line up with TRBD2. Germline V lookup: CDR1 SGHTS, CDR2 YDEGEE. This CDR3 is built from 14 residues. V was clipped by 0 bases and J by 2 bases; unmatched bases: 2. CDR3 region: CASSLERDTYEQYF. CDR3 coding DNA: TGTGCCAGCAGCTTGGAGCGGGATACCTACGAGCAGTACTTC.

This clone appeared once. The chain couples TRBV27 to TRBJ2-4; TRBD2 agrees at 8 bases. The CDR3 is 13 residues long. CDR1 and CDR2 from the germline V gene are MNHEY and SMNVEV (reference sequence). The V gene end was trimmed by 6 bases and the J gene end by 6 bases; junction bases not matched to a gene: 4. The CDR3 is CASRATSGNIQYF. The CDR3 DNA reads as TGTGCCAGCAGGGCAACTAGCGGAAACATTCAGTACTTC.

The chain employs TRBV5-4 and TRBJ2-7; D may be TRBD1 (6 bases). Trimming removed 2 bases at V and 5 bases at J, with 11 bases between. CDR3 length equals 13 residues. Germline CDR1 reads SGHNT; CDR2 reads YYREEE (reference sequence). CDR3 sequence reads: CASSFSGAHEQYF. In DNA form, the CDR3 reads TGTGCCAGCAGCTTTTCAGGGGCGCACGAGCAGTACTTC.

V usage is TRBV10-3 and J usage is TRBJ2-7, with TRBD1 identical over 7 bases. V was pared by 4 bases and J by 6 bases, with 9 bases of the junction left unmatched. Germline V CDR1 and CDR2: ENHRY, SYGVKD. This CDR3 is 14 amino acids long. The CDR3, as DNA: TGTGCCATCAGTGCCAACAGGGGAAAAGGCGAGCAGTACTTC. Translating gives CAISANRGKGEQYF.

The rearrangement uses TRBV7-8 and TRBJ2-3; TRBD1 matches at 8 bases. Germline V gene data show CDR1 as SGHVS and CDR2 as FQNEAQ. The CDR3 is 14 residues long. V was clipped by 4 bases and J by 11 bases; unmatched bases: 11. CDR3 DNA sequence: TGTGCCAGCAGCTCCGCCAGGACAGGGTATGGGCAGTATTTT. It yields the protein CASSSARTGYGQYF. Filled out from reference TRBV7-8 and TRBJ2-3, the complete variable domain reads GAGVSQSPRYKVAKRGQDVALRCDPISGHVSLFWYQQALGQGPEFLTYFQNEAQLDKSGLPSDRFFAERPEGSVSTLKIQRTQQEDSAVYLCASSSARTGYGQYFGPGTRLTVL.

As concerns this clone: The same CDR3 also results from other DNA sequences found in this sample. This sequence joins TRBV7-3 and TRBJ2-6; the D gene is possibly TRBD2 (5 bases). With 4 bases removed from V and 4 bases from J, the gap between germline ends came to 8 bases. The V gene's germline CDR1 is SGHTA and CDR2 FQGTGA. The CDR3 runs 14 residues. The CDR3 loop is CASSSSGGANVLTF. The CDR3 bases are TGTGCCAGCAGCTCCTCGGGGGGGGCCAACGTCCTGACTTTC. Combining the CDR3 with reference TRBV7-3 and TRBJ2-6 gives the whole variable domain GAGVSQTPSNKVTEKGKYVELRCDPISGHTALYWYRQSLGQGPEFLIYFQGTGAADDSGLPNDRFFAVRPEGSVSTLKIQRTERGDSAVYLCASSSSGGANVLTFGAGSRLTVL.

This sequence joins TRBV7-2 and TRBJ2-5, with 10 bases fitting TRBD1. The CDR3 has 15 residues. Per the germline V gene, CDR1 is SGHTA and CDR2 is FQGNSA. V shed 4 bases, J shed 5 bases, and the junction held 7 bases outside the gene matches. The CDR3 spells CASSYPGTGDETQYF. The CDR3 DNA follows: TGTGCCAGCAGCTACCCCGGGACAGGGGACGAGACCCAGTACTTC.

A remark on this clone: At one end the junction does not follow the germline gene, possibly because of a read error. V gene TRBV30 combines with J gene TRBJ1-2; D may be TRBD1 (5 bases). This CDR3 has 13 amino acids. CDR1 is GTSNPN, CDR2 SVGIG, per germline (reference sequence). The CDR3 DNA reads TGTGCCTGGAGTGATGTAGGGGTAGAAGGCTACGCCTTC. It translates to CAWSDVGVEGYAF.

The CDR3 reads CASSLRKVGQFF. CDR3 sequence (DNA): TGTGCCAGCAGTCTGCGGAAAGTAGGGCAGTTCTTC. The chain combines TRBV28 with TRBJ2-1, with unresolved D. V gave up 5 bases and J gave up 12 bases, with 14 bases separating them. This CDR3 spans 12 amino acids. Germline V gives CDR1 MDHEN, CDR2 SYDVKM.

This clone was seen just once. V and J are TRBV29-1 and TRBJ2-5; D is possibly TRBD1 (5 bases). The CDR3 sequence is 13 residues long. Looked up from germline, CDR1 is SQVTM and CDR2 is ANQGSEA. The V gene lost 7 bases and the J gene lost 5 bases, with 17 bases spanning the gap. As DNA, the CDR3 is TGCAGCGCCGAACCCAGGGTCGGGGAGACCCAGTACTTC. It yields the protein CSAEPRVGETQYF.

The chain links TRBV29-1 to TRBJ2-6; no reliable D call. Trimming took 4 bases from V and 0 from J, leaving 10 bases between them. The CDR3 sequence is 15 residues long. Germline CDR1 reads SQVTM; CDR2 reads ANQGSEA. CDR3 DNA sequence: TGCAGCGTTGGATCAACACGCTCTGGGGCCAACGTCCTGACTTTC. Translated, it gives CSVGSTRSGANVLTF. Full variable domain (missing parts from reference TRBV29-1 and TRBJ2-6): SAVISQKPSRDICQRGTSLTIQCQVDSQVTMMFWYRQQPGQSLTLIATANQGSEATYESGFVIDKFPISRPNLTFSTLTVSNMSPEDSSIYLCSVGSTRSGANVLTFGAGSRLTVL.